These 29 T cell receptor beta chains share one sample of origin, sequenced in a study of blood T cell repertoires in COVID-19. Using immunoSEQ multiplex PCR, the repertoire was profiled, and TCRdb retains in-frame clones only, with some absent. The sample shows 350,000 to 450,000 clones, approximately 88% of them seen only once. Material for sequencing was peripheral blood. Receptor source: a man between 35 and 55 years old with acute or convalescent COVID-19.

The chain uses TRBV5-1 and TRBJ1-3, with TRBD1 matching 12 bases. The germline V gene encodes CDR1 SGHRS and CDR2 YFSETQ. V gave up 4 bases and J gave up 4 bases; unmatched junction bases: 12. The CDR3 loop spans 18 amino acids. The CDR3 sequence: CASSDRDRGRPSGNTIYF. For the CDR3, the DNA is TGCGCCAGCAGCGACCGGGACAGGGGGCGTCCATCCGGAAACACCATATATTTT.

DNA for the CDR3: TGTGCCAGCAGGGGACAGGGAGAGAACTATGGCTACACCTTC. Protein product: CASRGQGENYGYTF. V is TRBV28 and J is TRBJ1-2; 9 nucleotides line up with TRBD1. The CDR3 has 14 residues. Germline V gene lookup returns CDR1 MDHEN and CDR2 SYDVKM. V lost 6 bases to trimming and J lost 2 bases; unmatched junction nucleotides: 4.

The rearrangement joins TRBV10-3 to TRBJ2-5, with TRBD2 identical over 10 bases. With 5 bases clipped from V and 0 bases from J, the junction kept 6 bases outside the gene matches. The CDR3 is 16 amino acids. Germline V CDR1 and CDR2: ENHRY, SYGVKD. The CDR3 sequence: CAISSYSGGYQETQYF. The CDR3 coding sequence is TGTGCCATCAGTTCCTATAGCGGGGGGTACCAAGAGACCCAGTACTTC.

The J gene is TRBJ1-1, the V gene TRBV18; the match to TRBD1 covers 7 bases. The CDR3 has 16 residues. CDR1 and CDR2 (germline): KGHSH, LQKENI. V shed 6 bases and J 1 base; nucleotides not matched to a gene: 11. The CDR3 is CASSPTIQGQNTEAFF. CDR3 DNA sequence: TGTGCCAGCTCGCCTACTATACAGGGGCAGAACACTGAAGCTTTCTTT.

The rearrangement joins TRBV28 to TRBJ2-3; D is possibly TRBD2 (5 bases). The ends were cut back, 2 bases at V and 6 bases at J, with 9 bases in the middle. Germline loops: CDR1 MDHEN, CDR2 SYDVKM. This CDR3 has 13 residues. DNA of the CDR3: TGTGCCAGCAGTTTAACTCGAGGGGATACGCAGTATTTT. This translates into CASSLTRGDTQYF.

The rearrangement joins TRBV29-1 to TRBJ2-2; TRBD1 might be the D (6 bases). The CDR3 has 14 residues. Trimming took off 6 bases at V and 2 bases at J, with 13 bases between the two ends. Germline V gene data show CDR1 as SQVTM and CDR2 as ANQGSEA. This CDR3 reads CSVLGTPNTGELFF. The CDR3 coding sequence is TGCAGCGTCCTGGGGACACCCAACACCGGGGAGCTGTTTTTT.

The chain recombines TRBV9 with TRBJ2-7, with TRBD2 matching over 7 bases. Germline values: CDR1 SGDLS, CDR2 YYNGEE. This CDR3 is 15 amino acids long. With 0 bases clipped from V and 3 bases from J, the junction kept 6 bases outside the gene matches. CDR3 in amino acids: CASSVAAGVGYEQYF. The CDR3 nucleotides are TGTGCCAGCAGCGTAGCCGCGGGGGTGGGCTACGAGCAGTACTTC.

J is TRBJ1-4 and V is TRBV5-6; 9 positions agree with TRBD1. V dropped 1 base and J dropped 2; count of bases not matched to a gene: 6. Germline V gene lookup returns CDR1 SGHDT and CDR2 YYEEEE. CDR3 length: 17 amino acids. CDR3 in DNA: TGTGCCAGCAGCTTGTTGGGACAGGGTGGCACTAATGAAAAACTGTTTTTT. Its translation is CASSLLGQGGTNEKLFF.

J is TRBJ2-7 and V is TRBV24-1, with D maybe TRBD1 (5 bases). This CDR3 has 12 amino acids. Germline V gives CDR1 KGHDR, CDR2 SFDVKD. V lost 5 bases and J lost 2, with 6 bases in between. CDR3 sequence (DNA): TGTGCCACCAGTGGACAGCCCTACGAGCAGTACTTC. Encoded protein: CATSGQPYEQYF.

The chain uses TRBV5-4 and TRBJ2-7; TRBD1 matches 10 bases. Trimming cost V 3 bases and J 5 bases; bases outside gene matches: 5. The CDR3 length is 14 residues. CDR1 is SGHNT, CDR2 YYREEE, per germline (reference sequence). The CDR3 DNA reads TGTGCCAGCAGCTCGTCGACAGGGGGCAACGAGCAGTACTTC. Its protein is CASSSSTGGNEQYF.

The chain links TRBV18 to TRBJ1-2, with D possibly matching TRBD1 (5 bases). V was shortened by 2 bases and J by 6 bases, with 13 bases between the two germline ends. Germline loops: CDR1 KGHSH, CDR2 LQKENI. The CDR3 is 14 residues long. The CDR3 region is CASSPDQTGHGYTF. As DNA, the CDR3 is TGTGCCAGCTCACCAGATCAAACAGGCCATGGCTACACCTTC.

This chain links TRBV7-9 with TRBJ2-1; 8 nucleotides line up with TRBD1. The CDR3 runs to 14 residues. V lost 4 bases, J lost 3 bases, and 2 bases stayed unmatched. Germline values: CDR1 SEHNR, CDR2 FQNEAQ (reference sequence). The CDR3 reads CASSYTGGYNEQFF. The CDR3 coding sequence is TGTGCCAGCAGCTACACAGGGGGCTACAATGAGCAGTTCTTC.

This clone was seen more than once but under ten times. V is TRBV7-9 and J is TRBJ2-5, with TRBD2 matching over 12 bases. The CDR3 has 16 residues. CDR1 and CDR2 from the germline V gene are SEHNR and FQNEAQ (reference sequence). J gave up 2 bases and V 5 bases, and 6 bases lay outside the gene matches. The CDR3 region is CASSPRLAGEQETQYF. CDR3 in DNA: TGTGCCAGCAGCCCCCGACTAGCGGGGGAGCAAGAGACCCAGTACTTC.

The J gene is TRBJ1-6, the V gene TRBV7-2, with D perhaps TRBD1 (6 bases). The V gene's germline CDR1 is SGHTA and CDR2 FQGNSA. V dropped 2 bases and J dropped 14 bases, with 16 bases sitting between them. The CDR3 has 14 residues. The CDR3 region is CASSLSGDPRSLHF. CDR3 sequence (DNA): TGTGCCAGCAGCTTATCAGGGGACCCTCGATCCCTCCACTTT.

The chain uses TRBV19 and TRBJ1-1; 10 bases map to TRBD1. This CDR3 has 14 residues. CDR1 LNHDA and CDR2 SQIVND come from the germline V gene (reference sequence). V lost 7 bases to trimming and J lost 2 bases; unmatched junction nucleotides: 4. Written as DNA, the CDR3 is TGTGCCAGTACCCTGACAGGGGGCAACACTGAAGCTTTCTTT. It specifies CASTLTGGNTEAFF.

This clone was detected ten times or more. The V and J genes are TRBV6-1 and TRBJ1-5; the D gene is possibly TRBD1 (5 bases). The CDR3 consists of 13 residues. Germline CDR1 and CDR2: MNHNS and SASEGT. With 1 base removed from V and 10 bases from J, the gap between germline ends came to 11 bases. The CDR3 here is CASSEDIGEPQHF. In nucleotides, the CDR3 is TGTGCCAGCAGTGAAGATATAGGGGAACCCCAGCATTTT.

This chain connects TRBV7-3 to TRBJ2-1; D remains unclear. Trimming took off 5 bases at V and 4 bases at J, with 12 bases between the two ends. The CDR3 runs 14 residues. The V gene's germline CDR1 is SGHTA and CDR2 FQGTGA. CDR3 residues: CASSHSRSYNEQFF. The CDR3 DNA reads TGTGCCAGCAGCCATTCTAGGAGTTACAATGAGCAGTTCTTC.

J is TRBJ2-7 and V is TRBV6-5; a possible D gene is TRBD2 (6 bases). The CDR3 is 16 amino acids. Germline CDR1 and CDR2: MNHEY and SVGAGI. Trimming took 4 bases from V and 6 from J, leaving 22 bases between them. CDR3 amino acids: CASSSVPPGVGGEQYF. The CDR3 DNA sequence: TGTGCCAGCAGTTCCGTTCCCCCGGGTGTGGGGGGCGAGCAGTACTTC.

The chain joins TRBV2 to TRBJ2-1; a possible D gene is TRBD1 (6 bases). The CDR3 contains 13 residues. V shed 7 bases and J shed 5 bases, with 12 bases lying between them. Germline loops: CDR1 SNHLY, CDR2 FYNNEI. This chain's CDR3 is CASNRVPNNEQFF. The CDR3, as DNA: TGTGCCAGCAACAGGGTTCCCAACAATGAGCAGTTCTTC.

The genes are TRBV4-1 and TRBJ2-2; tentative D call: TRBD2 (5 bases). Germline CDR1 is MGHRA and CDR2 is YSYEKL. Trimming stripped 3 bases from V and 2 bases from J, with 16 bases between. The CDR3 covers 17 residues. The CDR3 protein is CASSHFFPRGNTGELFF. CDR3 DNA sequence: TGCGCCAGCAGCCATTTCTTCCCCCGGGGTAACACCGGGGAGCTGTTTTTT.

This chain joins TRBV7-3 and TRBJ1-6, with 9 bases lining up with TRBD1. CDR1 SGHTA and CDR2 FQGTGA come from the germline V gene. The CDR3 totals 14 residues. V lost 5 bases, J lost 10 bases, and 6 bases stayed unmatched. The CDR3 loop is CASSLQGAASPLHF. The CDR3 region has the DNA TGTGCCAGCAGCCTACAGGGGGCCGCCTCACCCCTCCACTTT.

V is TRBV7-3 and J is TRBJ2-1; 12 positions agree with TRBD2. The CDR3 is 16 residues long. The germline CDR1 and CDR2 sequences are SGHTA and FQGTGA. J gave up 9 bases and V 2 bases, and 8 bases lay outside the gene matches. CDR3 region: CASSLVRLAGGFEQFF. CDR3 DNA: TGTGCCAGCAGCTTAGTTAGGCTAGCGGGAGGGTTTGAGCAGTTCTTC.

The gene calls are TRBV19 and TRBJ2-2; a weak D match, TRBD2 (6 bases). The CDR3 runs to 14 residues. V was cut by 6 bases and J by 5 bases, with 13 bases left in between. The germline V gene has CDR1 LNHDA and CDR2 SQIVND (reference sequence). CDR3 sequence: CASSQAGRTGELFF. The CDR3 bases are TGTGCCAGTAGCCAGGCAGGGAGGACCGGGGAGCTGTTTTTT. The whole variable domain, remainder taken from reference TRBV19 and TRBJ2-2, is DGGITQSPKYLFRKEGQNVTLSCEQNLNHDAMYWYRQDPGQGLRLIYYSQIVNDFQKGDIAEGYSVSREKKESFPLTVTSAQKNPTAFYLCASSQAGRTGELFFGEGSRLTVL.

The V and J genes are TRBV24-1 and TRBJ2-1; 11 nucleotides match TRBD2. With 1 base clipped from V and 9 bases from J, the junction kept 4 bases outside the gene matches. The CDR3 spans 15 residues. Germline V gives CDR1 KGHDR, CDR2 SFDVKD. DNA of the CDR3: TGTGCCACCAGTGATTTACCTGGACTAGCGGGTGAGCAGTTCTTC. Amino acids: CATSDLPGLAGEQFF.

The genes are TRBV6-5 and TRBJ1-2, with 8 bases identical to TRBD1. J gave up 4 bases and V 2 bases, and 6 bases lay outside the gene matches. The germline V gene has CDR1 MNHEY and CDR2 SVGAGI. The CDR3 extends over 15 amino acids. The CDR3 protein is CASSYRDRLGYGYTF. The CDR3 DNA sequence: TGTGCCAGCAGTTACCGGGACAGGCTAGGCTATGGCTACACCTTC.

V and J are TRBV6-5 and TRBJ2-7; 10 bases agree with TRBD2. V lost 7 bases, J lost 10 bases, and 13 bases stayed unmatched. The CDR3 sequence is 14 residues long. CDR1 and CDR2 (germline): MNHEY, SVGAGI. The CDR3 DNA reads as TGTGCCAGCATGCCGGGACTAGCGCAGCCCCGACAGTACTTC. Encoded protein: CASMPGLAQPRQYF.

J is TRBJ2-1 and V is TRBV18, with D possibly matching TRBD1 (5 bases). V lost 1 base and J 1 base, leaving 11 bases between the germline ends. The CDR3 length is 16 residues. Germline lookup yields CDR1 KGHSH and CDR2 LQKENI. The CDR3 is CASSPRAAGSYNEQFF. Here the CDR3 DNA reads TGTGCCAGCTCACCACGTGCGGCAGGGTCCTACAATGAGCAGTTCTTC.

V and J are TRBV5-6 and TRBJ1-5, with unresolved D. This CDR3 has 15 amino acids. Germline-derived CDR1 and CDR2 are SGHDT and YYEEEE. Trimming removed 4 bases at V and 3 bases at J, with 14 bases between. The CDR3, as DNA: TGTGCCAGCAGCCCATCACTGAAATTCAATCAGCCCCAGCATTTT. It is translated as CASSPSLKFNQPQHF.

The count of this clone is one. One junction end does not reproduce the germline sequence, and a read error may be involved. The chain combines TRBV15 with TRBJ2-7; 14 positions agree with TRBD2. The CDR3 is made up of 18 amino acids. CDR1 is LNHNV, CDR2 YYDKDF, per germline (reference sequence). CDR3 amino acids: CAASGLAGGRGESYEQYF. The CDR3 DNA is TGTGCCGCCAGCGGACTAGCGGGGGGACGAGGCGAGTCCTACGAGCAGTACTTC.